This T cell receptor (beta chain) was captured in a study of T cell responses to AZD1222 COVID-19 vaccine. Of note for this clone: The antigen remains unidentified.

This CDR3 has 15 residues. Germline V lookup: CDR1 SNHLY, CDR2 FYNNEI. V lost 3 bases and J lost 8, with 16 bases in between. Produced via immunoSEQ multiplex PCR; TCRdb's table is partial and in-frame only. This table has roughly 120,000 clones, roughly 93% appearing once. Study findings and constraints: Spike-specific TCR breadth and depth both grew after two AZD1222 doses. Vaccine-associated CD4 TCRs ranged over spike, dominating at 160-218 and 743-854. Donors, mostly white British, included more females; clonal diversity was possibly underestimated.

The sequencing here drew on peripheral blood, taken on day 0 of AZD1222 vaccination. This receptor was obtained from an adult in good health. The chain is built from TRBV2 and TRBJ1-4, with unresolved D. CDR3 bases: TGTGCCAGCAGTGATATCGTGGTGGTAGGGGAAAAACTGTTTTTT. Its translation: CASSDIVVVGEKLFF.